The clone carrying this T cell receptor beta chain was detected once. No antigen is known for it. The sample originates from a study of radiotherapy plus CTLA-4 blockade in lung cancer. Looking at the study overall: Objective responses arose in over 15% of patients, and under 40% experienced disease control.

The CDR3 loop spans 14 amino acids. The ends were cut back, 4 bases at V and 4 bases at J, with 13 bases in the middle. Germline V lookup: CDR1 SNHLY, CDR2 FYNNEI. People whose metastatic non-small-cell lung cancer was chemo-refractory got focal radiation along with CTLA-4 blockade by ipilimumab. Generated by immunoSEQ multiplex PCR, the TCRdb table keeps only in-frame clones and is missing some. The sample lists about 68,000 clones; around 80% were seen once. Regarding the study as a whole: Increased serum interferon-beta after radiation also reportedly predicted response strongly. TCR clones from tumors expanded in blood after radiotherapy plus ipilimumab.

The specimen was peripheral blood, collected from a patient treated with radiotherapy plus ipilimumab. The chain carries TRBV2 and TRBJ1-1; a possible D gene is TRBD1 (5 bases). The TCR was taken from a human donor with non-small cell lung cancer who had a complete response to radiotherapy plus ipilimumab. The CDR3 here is CASSVGRRGTEAFF. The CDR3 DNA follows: TGTGCCAGCAGTGTCGGCCGTAGGGGCACTGAAGCTTTCTTT.